This T cell receptor beta chain was profiled in a study of vaccination and CD4 T cells after COVID-19. Background on the study: Convalescent donors were composed of six males and four females, of whom two were Hispanic.

Treatment described: approximately nine-day PBMC culture with coronavirus spike peptide pools or control peptides (ViraFEST assay). Researchers grew the cells for 10 to 11 days and then pulled out CD4+ T cells by negative selection. Regarding this clonotype: What it recognizes is unknown.

Scientists ran DNA taken from cultured CD4+ T cells through the Oncomine TCR Beta short-read assay for sequencing. TCRdb called the PCR reads again in MiXCR, with one record for every CDR3 protein. This sample has about 20,000 distinct CDR3 sequences, with 52% found just once. The length of the CDR3 is 15 residues. Germline CDR1 is ENHRY and CDR2 is SYGVKD. Trimming took off 3 bases at V and 1 base at J, with 11 bases between the two ends. This clonotype was obtained from a human donor who had recovered from COVID-19. Sample: CD4+ T cells from blood, cultured in vitro. V and J are TRBV10-3 and TRBJ2-3; no definite D call. CDR3 residues: CAISEFLSGTDTQYF. The DNA for the CDR3 is TGTGCCATCAGTGAATTTCTGTCGGGCACAGATACGCAGTATTTT.